This entry lists 15 T cell receptor beta chains sequenced from one sample in a study of shared clonotypes between healthy human individuals. Selected positively for CCR7 and CD45RO-negative, naive CD8 cells excluded terminally differentiated effector memory CD45RA+ cells. Profiling relied on immunoSEQ multiplex PCR, and the TCRdb table lists in-frame clones only, not all of them. This table has millions of clones, approximately 94% appearing once. Sample: naive CD8+ T cells sorted from blood. The source of these receptors is a man aged 18-30 years in good health.

The chain combines TRBV27 with TRBJ1-1, with D maybe TRBD1 (6 bases). The CDR3 is 14 amino acids. Deletions cut 5 bases from V and 5 bases from J, with 15 bases between. CDR1 is MNHEY, CDR2 SMNVEV, per germline (reference sequence). The CDR3 coding sequence is TGTGCCAGCAGTCCCACAGGGTTGAGGACTGAAGCTTTCTTT. Translating gives CASSPTGLRTEAFF.

The chain has TRBV6-5 and TRBJ1-2; 8 nucleotides agree with TRBD1. Germline CDR1 and CDR2: MNHEY and SVGAGI. Trimming at V came to 5 bases and at J to 3 bases, leaving 8 bases not matched to a gene. The CDR3 consists of 15 residues. CDR3 amino acids: CASSPQGAGDYGYTF. DNA of the CDR3: TGTGCCAGCAGTCCCCAGGGGGCCGGCGACTATGGCTACACCTTC.

This clone was recorded a few times. The chain's CDR3 is CASSVGTRDEQYF. CDR3 bases: TGTGCCAGCAGCGTAGGGACTCGAGACGAGCAGTACTTC. The genes are TRBV9 and TRBJ2-7; D may be TRBD2 (5 bases). V was clipped by 0 bases and J by 5 bases, with 9 bases between them. Germline V CDR1 and CDR2: SGDLS, YYNGEE. There are 13 residues in the CDR3.

The V call is TRBV5-4, the J call TRBJ2-7; perhaps TRBD2 as D (6 bases). The CDR3 is 13 amino acids. Trimming took off 1 base at V and 5 bases at J, with 10 bases between the two ends. Germline V gene sequence: CDR1 SGHNT, CDR2 YYREEE (reference sequence). CDR3: CASSLSGGNEQYF. DNA of the CDR3: TGTGCCAGCAGCTTGTCTGGGGGGAACGAGCAGTACTTC.

This clone showed up just once. J is TRBJ2-5 and V is TRBV5-1; D is possibly TRBD1 (6 bases). V shed 3 bases and J shed 2 bases, with 14 bases lying between them. Germline loops: CDR1 SGHRS, CDR2 YFSETQ. The CDR3 extends over 15 amino acids. Here the CDR3 DNA reads TGCGCCAGCAGCTACTCCGGGACAAATCAAGAGACCCAGTACTTC. It is translated as CASSYSGTNQETQYF.

The chain is built from TRBV6-1 and TRBJ2-7; 8 positions agree with TRBD1. Looked up from germline, CDR1 is MNHNS and CDR2 is SASEGT. This CDR3 contains 14 residues. The V segment lost 7 bases and the J segment 3 bases; nucleotides outside the gene matches: 8. The CDR3 DNA reads TGTGCCAGCATTTCGACAGGGGAAGGCTACGAGCAGTACTTC. Encoded protein: CASISTGEGYEQYF.

V and J are TRBV12-2 and TRBJ2-7; the D call TRBD1 from the table was never checked on the DNA. TRBV12-2 is tagged as a pseudogene. CDR3 size: 15 residues. The CDR3: CASRSTPGQGYEQYF. The CDR3 DNA reads TGTGCAAGTCGCTCTACACCGGGACAGGGCTACGAGCAGTACTTC.

This clone was counted between two and nine times. The V gene is TRBV7-9, the J gene TRBJ1-2; no clear D gene. The germline CDR1 and CDR2 sequences are SEHNR and FQNEAQ (reference sequence). The V end was cut by 1 base, the J end by 7 bases, with 10 bases between. The CDR3 has 13 amino acids. Here the CDR3 reads CASSLEITGGYTF. The CDR3 region has the DNA TGTGCCAGCAGCTTAGAGATCACCGGTGGCTACACCTTC. The entire variable domain, with the rest obtained from reference TRBV7-9 and TRBJ1-2, is as follows: DTGVSQNPRHKITKRGQNVTFRCDPISEHNRLYWYRQTLGQGPEFLTYFQNEAQLEKSRLLSDRFSAERPKGSFSTLEIQRTEQGDSAMYLCASSLEITGGYTFGSGTRLTVV.

The CDR3 sequence: CASSPTQGLWQSPLHF. CDR3 sequence (DNA): TGCGCCAGCAGCCCAACACAGGGTCTGTGGCAATCACCCCTCCACTTT. This chain links TRBV4-1 with TRBJ1-6; possible D gene TRBD1, 6 bases. Trimming stripped 4 bases from V and 10 bases from J, with 20 bases between. The CDR3 sequence is 16 residues long. CDR1 and CDR2 from the germline V gene are MGHRA and YSYEKL.

The J gene is TRBJ1-2, the V gene TRBV19; D might be TRBD1 (6 bases). The ends were cut back, 6 bases at V and 1 base at J, with 12 bases in the middle. This CDR3 has 14 amino acids. Germline values: CDR1 LNHDA, CDR2 SQIVND (reference sequence). CDR3 nucleotide sequence: TGTGCCAGTAGCCCGGGACACCTTAACTATGGCTACACCTTC. Amino acid sequence: CASSPGHLNYGYTF.

The J gene is TRBJ2-7, the V gene TRBV27, with a possible D match to TRBD1 (5 bases). V lost 2 bases, J lost 4 bases, and 12 bases lay in between. This CDR3 has 14 amino acids. CDR1 is MNHEY, CDR2 SMNVEV, per germline (reference sequence). CDR3 sequence: CASSLRGNMYEQYF. The CDR3 region has the DNA TGTGCCAGCAGTTTAAGGGGTAATATGTACGAGCAGTACTTC.

The gene calls are TRBV27 and TRBJ1-2; D may be TRBD1 (6 bases). Trimming cost V 2 bases and J 2 bases, with 9 bases left between them. The CDR3 sequence is 14 residues long. The V gene's germline CDR1 is MNHEY and CDR2 SMNVEV (reference sequence). CDR3 residues: CASSLLGGNYGYTF. CDR3 DNA sequence: TGTGCCAGCAGTTTACTAGGGGGGAACTATGGCTACACCTTC.

The chain is built from TRBV19 and TRBJ2-3; TRBD2 aligns across 9 bases. The length of the CDR3 is 17 residues. V lost 7 bases and J lost 6; bases outside the gene matches: 17. Germline values: CDR1 LNHDA, CDR2 SQIVND (reference sequence). CDR3 bases: TGTGCCAGTACCCCCTTCGGCCAGCGGGGGGCGTGGGATACGCAGTATTTT. Protein sequence: CASTPFGQRGAWDTQYF. Drawing the rest from reference TRBV19 and TRBJ2-3, the complete variable domain is DGGITQSPKYLFRKEGQNVTLSCEQNLNHDAMYWYRQDPGQGLRLIYYSQIVNDFQKGDIAEGYSVSREKKESFPLTVTSAQKNPTAFYLCASTPFGQRGAWDTQYFGPGTRLTVL.

Regarding this clone: The sample holds other DNA sequences that translate to the same CDR3. V and J are TRBV5-4 and TRBJ2-7; unclear D gene. The CDR3 spans 13 residues. Germline CDR1 and CDR2: SGHNT and YYREEE (reference sequence). Trimming removed 0 bases at V and 1 base at J, with 5 bases between. CDR3 nucleotide sequence: TGTGCCAGCAGCTTGGTAGGGTCCTACGAGCAGTACTTC. Translating gives CASSLVGSYEQYF.

About this clone: Other DNA sequences from this sample encode an identical CDR3 as well. The J gene is TRBJ2-7, the V gene TRBV13; 7 bases match TRBD2. The ends lost 0 bases at V and 4 bases at J; junction bases unmatched: 3. This CDR3 comprises 14 residues. The germline V gene has CDR1 PRHDT and CDR2 FYEKMQ (reference sequence). The CDR3 here is CASSLGLAEYEQYF. The CDR3 DNA follows: TGTGCCAGCAGCTTAGGCCTAGCGGAATACGAGCAGTACTTC.